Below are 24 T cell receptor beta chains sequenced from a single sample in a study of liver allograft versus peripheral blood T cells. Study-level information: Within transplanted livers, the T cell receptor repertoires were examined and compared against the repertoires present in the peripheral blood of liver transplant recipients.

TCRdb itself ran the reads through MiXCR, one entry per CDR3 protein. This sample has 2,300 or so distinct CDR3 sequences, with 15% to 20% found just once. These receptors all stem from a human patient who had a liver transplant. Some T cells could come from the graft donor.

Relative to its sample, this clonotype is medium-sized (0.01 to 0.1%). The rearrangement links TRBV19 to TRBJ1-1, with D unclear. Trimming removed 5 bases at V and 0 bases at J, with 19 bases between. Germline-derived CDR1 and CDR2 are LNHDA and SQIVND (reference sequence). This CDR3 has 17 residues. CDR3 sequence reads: CASSPIPGSRMNTEAFF. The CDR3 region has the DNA TGTGCCAGTAGTCCCATTCCGGGGAGCCGGATGAACACTGAAGCTTTCTTT.

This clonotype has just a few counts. CDR3 amino acids: CASTQGSGPQHF. CDR3 DNA: TGTGCCAGCACCCAGGGTTCGGGGCCCCAGCATTTT. The rearrangement joins TRBV28 to TRBJ1-5, with D perhaps TRBD1 (5 bases). CDR3 size: 12 residues. In germline, CDR1 is MDHEN, CDR2 SYDVKM. V was shortened by 7 bases and J by 9 bases, with 13 bases between the two germline ends.

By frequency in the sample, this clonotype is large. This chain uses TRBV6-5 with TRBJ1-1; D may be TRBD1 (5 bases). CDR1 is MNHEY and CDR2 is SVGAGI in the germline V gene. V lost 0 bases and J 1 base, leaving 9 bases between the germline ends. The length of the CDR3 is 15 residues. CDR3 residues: CASSYSSQGNTEAFF. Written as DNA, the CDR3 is TGTGCCAGCAGTTACTCGAGTCAGGGGAACACTGAAGCTTTCTTT.

CDR3 nucleotide sequence: TGCAGTGCTAGTCCAAGCAGCTATGGCTACACCTTC. Encoded protein: CSASPSSYGYTF. The chain joins TRBV20-1 to TRBJ1-2; D ambiguous. The CDR3 extends over 12 amino acids. Trimming took 3 bases from V and 4 from J, leaving 9 bases between them. The germline V gene has CDR1 DFQATT and CDR2 SNEGSKA (reference sequence).

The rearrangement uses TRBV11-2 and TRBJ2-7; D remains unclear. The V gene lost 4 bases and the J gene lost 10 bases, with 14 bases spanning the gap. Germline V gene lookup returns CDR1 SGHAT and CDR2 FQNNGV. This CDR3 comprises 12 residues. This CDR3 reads CASSSWTPLQYF. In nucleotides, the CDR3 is TGTGCCAGCAGCTCTTGGACGCCCCTTCAGTACTTC.

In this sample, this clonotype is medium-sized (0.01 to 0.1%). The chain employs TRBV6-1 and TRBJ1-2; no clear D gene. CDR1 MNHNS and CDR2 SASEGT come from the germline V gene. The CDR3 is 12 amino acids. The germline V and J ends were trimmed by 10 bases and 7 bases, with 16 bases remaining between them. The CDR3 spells CATALSVFGYTF. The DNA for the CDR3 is TGTGCCACCGCCCTCAGTGTCTTTGGCTACACCTTC.

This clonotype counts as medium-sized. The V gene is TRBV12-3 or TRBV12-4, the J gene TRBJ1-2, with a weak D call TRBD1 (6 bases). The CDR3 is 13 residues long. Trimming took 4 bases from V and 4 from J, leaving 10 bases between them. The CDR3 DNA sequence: TGTGCCAGCAGTTCACAGGGACGCTATGGCTACACCTTC. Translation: CASSSQGRYGYTF.

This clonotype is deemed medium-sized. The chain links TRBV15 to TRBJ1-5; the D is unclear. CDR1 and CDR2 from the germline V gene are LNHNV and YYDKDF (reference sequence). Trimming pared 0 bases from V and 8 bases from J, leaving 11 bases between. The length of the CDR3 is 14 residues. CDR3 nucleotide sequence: TGTGCCACCAGCAGAGAAACGGGTTTGGAGCCCCAGCATTTT. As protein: CATSRETGLEPQHF.

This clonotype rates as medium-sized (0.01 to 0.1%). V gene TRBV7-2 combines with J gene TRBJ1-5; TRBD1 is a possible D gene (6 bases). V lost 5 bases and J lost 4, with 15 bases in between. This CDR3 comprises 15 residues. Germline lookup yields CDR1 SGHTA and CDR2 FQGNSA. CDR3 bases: TGTGCCAGCAGCCCTACAGGGATGGGAAATCAGCCCCAGCATTTT. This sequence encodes CASSPTGMGNQPQHF. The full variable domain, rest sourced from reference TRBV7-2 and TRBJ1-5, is GAGVSQSPSNKVTEKGKDVELRCDPISGHTALYWYRQSLGQGLEFLIYFQGNSAPDKSGLPSDRFSAERTGGSVSTLTIQRTQQEDSAVYLCASSPTGMGNQPQHFGDGTRLSIL.

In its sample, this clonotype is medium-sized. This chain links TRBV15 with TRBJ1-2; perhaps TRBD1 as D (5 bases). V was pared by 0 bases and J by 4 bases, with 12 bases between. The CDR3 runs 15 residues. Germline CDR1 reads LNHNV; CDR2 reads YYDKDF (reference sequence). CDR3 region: CATSRDNQGSYGYTF. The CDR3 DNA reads TGTGCCACCAGCAGAGATAATCAGGGCTCCTATGGCTACACCTTC.

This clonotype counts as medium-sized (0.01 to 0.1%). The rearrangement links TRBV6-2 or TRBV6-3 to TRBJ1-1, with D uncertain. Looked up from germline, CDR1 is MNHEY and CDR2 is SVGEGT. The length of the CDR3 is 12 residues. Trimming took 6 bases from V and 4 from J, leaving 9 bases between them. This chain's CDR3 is CASRRVGTEAFF. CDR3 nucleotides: TGTGCCAGCAGAAGGGTGGGCACTGAAGCTTTCTTT.

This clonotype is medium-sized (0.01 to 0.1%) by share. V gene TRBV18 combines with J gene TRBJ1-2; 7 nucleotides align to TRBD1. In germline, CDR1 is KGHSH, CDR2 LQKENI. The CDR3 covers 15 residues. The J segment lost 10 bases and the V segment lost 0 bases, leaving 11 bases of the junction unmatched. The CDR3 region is CASSPPIRGFGFYTF. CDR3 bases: TGTGCCAGCTCACCACCGATCAGGGGGTTCGGCTTCTACACCTTC.

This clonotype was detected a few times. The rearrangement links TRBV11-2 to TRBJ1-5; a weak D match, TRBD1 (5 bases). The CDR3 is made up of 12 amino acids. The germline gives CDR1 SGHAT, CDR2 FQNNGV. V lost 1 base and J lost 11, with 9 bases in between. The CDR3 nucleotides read TGTGCCAGCAGCTTAGTTGGGGGGGCCCAGCATTTT. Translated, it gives CASSLVGGAQHF.

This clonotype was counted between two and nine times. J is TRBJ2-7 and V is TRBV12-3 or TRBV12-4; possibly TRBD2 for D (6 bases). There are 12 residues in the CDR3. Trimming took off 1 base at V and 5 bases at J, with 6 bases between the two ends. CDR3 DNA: TGTGCCAGCAGTTTAGGGGAGGACGAGCAGTACTTC. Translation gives CASSLGEDEQYF.

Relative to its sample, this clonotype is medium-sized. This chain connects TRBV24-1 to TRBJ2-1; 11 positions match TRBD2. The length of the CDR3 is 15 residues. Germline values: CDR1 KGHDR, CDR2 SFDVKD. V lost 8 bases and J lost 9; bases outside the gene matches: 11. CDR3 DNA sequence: TGTGCCACCAAGGGGACTAGCGGTGGGGAGGTTGAGCAGTTCTTC. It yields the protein CATKGTSGGEVEQFF.

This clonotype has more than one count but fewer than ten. The CDR3 nucleotides read TGCAGTGCCCGGATGGGGAGGGCGAACACTGAAGCTTTCTTT. Translating gives CSARMGRANTEAFF. This chain links TRBV20-1 with TRBJ1-1; D is unclear. The CDR3 covers 14 residues. V was trimmed by 6 bases and J by 1 base, leaving 15 bases between them. Germline V lookup: CDR1 DFQATT, CDR2 SNEGSKA (reference sequence).

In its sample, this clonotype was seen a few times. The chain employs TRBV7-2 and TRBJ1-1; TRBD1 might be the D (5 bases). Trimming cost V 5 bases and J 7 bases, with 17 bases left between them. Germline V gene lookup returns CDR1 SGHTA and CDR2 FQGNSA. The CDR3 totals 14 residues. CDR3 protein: CASSRREGTVEAFF. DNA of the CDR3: TGTGCCAGCAGCCGGAGGGAGGGGACCGTTGAAGCTTTCTTT.

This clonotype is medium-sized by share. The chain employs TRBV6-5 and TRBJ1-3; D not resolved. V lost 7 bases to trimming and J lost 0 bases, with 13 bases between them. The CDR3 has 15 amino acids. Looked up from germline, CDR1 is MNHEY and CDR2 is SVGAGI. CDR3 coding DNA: TGTGCCAGCATTAAGGACGGGTTCTCTGGAAACACCATATATTTT. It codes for CASIKDGFSGNTIYF.

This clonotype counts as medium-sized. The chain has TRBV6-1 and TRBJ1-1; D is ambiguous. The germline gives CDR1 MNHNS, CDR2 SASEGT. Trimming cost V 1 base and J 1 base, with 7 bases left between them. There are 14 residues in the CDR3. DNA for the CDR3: TGTGCCAGCAGTGAAGGCGGAAAGAACACTGAAGCTTTCTTT. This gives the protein CASSEGGKNTEAFF.

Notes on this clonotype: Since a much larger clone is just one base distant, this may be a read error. The chain's CDR3 is CASSFSGGGQRTQHF. The DNA of the CDR3 is TGTGCCAGCAGTTTCTCGGGAGGGGGACAGAGGACCCAGCATTTT. The chain couples TRBV6-2 or TRBV6-3 to TRBJ1-5; 7 nucleotides line up with TRBD1. CDR3 length: 15 amino acids. After removal of 4 bases from V and 11 bases from J, the junction contained 14 bases not matched to a gene. Germline CDR1 MNHEY, CDR2 SVGEGT.

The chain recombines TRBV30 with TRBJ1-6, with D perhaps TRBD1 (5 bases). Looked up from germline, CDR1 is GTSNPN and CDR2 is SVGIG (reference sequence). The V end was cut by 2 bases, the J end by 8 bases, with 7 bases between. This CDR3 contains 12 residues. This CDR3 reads CAWSWGDSPLHF. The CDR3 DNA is TGTGCCTGGAGTTGGGGGGATTCACCCCTCCACTTT.

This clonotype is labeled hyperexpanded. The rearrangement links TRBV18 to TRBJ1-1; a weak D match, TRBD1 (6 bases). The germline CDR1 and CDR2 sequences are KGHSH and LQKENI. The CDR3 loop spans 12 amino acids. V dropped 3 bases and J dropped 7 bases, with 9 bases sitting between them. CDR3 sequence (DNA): TGTGCCAGCTCACCGCTAGGGGGTGAAGCTTTCTTT. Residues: CASSPLGGEAFF.

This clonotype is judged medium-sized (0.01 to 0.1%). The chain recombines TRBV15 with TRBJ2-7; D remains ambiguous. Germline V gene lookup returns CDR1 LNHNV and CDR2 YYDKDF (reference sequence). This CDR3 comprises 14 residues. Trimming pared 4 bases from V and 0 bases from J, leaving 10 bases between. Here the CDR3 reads CATSKDAFSYEQYF. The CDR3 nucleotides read TGTGCCACCAGCAAAGACGCATTCTCCTACGAGCAGTACTTC.

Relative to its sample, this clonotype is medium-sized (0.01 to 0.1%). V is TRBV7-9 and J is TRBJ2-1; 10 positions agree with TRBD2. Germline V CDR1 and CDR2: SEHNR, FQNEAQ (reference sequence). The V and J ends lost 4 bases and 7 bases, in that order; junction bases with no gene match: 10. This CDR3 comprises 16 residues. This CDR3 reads CASSSRLGTSVNEQFF. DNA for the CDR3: TGTGCCAGCAGCTCCCGTTTAGGGACTAGCGTGAATGAGCAGTTCTTC. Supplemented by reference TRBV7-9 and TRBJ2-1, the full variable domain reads DTGVSQNPRHKITKRGQNVTFRCDPISEHNRLYWYRQTLGQGPEFLTYFQNEAQLEKSRLLSDRFSAERPKGSFSTLEIQRTEQGDSAMYLCASSSRLGTSVNEQFFGPGTRLTVL.